The 25 T cell receptor beta chains in this list originate from one sample, sequenced in a study of shared clonotypes between healthy human individuals. TCRdb's table, derived via immunoSEQ multiplex PCR, lists solely in-frame clones and lacks some. The table shows about 590,000 clones, with less than 97% occurring only once. Cells designated naive CD8 were CD45RO-negative and were positively selected for CCR7, with terminally differentiated effector memory CD45RA+ cells excluded. The sequenced sample was naive CD8+ T cells sorted from blood. These receptor sequences come from a woman in her 30s in good health.

The J gene is TRBJ2-7, the V gene TRBV9; unclear D gene. Trimming took off 3 bases at V and 6 bases at J, with 10 bases between the two ends. Germline values: CDR1 SGDLS, CDR2 YYNGEE. This CDR3 contains 12 residues. The chain's CDR3 is CASSDKVGEQYF. In DNA form, the CDR3 reads TGTGCCAGCAGCGATAAGGTGGGCGAGCAGTACTTC.

The V call is TRBV19, the J call TRBJ1-2; D ambiguous. The CDR3 sequence is 14 residues long. Deletions cut 3 bases from V and 1 base from J, with 9 bases between. Looked up from germline, CDR1 is LNHDA and CDR2 is SQIVND (reference sequence). The CDR3 is CASSMDGFNYGYTF. The CDR3, as DNA: TGTGCCAGTAGTATGGACGGTTTTAACTATGGCTACACCTTC.

V and J are TRBV29-1 and TRBJ1-1; 10 bases agree with TRBD1. The CDR3 loop spans 12 amino acids. The V gene end was trimmed by 7 bases and the J gene end by 7 bases; junction bases not matched to a gene: 6. Germline V gene sequence: CDR1 SQVTM, CDR2 ANQGSEA. CDR3 nucleotides: TGCAGCGCCAGACAGGGGGCCTTTGAAGCTTTCTTT. Protein sequence: CSARQGAFEAFF.

V usage is TRBV28 and J usage is TRBJ2-1; 13 bases align to TRBD2. The CDR3 contains 14 residues. V was clipped by 6 bases and J by 10 bases; unmatched bases: 6. Germline V gene data show CDR1 as MDHEN and CDR2 as SYDVKM. In DNA, the CDR3 is TGTGCCAGCAGGCCGGGACTAGCGGGAAGCGAGCAGTTCTTC. Translation gives CASRPGLAGSEQFF.

The V call is TRBV5-6, the J call TRBJ2-7; D is ambiguous. The length of the CDR3 is 12 residues. V gave up 3 bases and J gave up 7 bases, with 11 bases separating them. CDR1 SGHDT and CDR2 YYEEEE come from the germline V gene. The CDR3 DNA reads TGTGCCAGCAGCTCCGGAGCGCGTGAGCAGTACTTC. Translated, it gives CASSSGAREQYF.

This chain connects TRBV7-9 to TRBJ2-4; weak D call: TRBD2 (6 bases). The CDR3 spans 15 residues. The germline gives CDR1 SEHNR, CDR2 FQNEAQ (reference sequence). V dropped 5 bases and J dropped 10 bases, with 21 bases sitting between them. This CDR3 reads CASSKGGLGDRIQYF. The CDR3 coding sequence is TGTGCCAGCAGCAAGGGAGGATTAGGGGACCGGATTCAGTACTTC.

The genes are TRBV6-1 and TRBJ2-7, with D perhaps assigned TRBD1 or TRBD2 (5 bases each). Trimming removed 3 bases at V and 3 bases at J, with 12 bases between. The CDR3 runs 14 residues. Germline CDR1 and CDR2: MNHNS and SASEGT. CDR3 loop: CASSDWGTLYEQYF. The DNA for the CDR3 is TGTGCCAGCAGTGATTGGGGGACCCTCTACGAGCAGTACTTC.

Remarks on this clone: The same CDR3 also results from other DNA sequences found in this sample. The chain uses TRBV27 and TRBJ2-7; possibly TRBD1 for D (6 bases). In germline, CDR1 is MNHEY, CDR2 SMNVEV (reference sequence). This CDR3 contains 12 residues. Trimming pared 5 bases from V and 4 bases from J, leaving 9 bases between. The CDR3: CASSITGYEQYF. The CDR3 DNA sequence: TGTGCCAGCAGTATAACAGGGTACGAGCAGTACTTC.

Details on this clone: The same CDR3 can be traced to other DNA sequences in this sample. This chain links TRBV19 with TRBJ2-7; 8 nucleotides match TRBD1. The V and J ends lost 5 bases and 3 bases, in that order; junction bases with no gene match: 0. Germline V lookup: CDR1 LNHDA, CDR2 SQIVND (reference sequence). The CDR3 totals 12 residues. As DNA, the CDR3 is TGTGCCAGTAGTGGGACAGGCTACGAGCAGTACTTC. It encodes CASSGTGYEQYF.

The V call is TRBV7-9, the J call TRBJ1-5; 8 nucleotides match TRBD1. Trimming at V came to 5 bases and at J to 7 bases, leaving 16 bases not matched to a gene. This CDR3 contains 17 residues. Germline V gene sequence: CDR1 SEHNR, CDR2 FQNEAQ (reference sequence). The CDR3 DNA follows: TGTGCCAGCAGCCAAGAAGGTCAGACAGGGGTAGGACAGCCCCAGCATTTT. Protein product: CASSQEGQTGVGQPQHF.

The CDR3 sequence: CASSLSDNGYTF. CDR3 DNA: TGTGCCAGCAGCTTGTCAGACAATGGCTACACCTTC. This chain connects TRBV7-9 to TRBJ1-2; D is unresolved. CDR3 length: 12 residues. The V end lost 3 bases, the J end lost 6 bases, and 8 bases lay between the germline ends. In germline, CDR1 is SEHNR, CDR2 FQNEAQ (reference sequence). The full variable domain, with the rest looked up from reference TRBV7-9 and TRBJ1-2, is DTGVSQNPRHKITKRGQNVTFRCDPISEHNRLYWYRQTLGQGPEFLTYFQNEAQLEKSRLLSDRFSAERPKGSFSTLEIQRTEQGDSAMYLCASSLSDNGYTFGSGTRLTVV.

The genes are TRBV19 and TRBJ2-5; D is uncertain. This CDR3 has 13 residues. The germline CDR1 and CDR2 sequences are LNHDA and SQIVND (reference sequence). Trimming shortened V by 8 bases and J by 3 bases, and 13 bases separated the two germline ends. CDR3 region: CASLGSQKETQYF. DNA of the CDR3: TGTGCCAGTCTTGGCAGCCAGAAAGAGACCCAGTACTTC.

The V call is TRBV4-2, the J call TRBJ2-1; D not resolved. The V gene's germline CDR1 is LGHNA and CDR2 YNFKEQ. V lost 0 bases and J 0 bases, leaving 9 bases between the germline ends. CDR3 length: 16 amino acids. Here the CDR3 DNA reads TGTGCCAGCAGCCAAGATCTATATAGCTCCTACAATGAGCAGTTCTTC. It yields the protein CASSQDLYSSYNEQFF.

V is TRBV5-6 and J is TRBJ2-1, with 11 nucleotides matching TRBD2. Unmatched junction bases numbered 3, after V lost 4 bases and J lost 3 bases. This CDR3 comprises 15 residues. Germline lookup yields CDR1 SGHDT and CDR2 YYEEEE. CDR3 DNA sequence: TGTGCCAGCAGCGAGGGACTAGCGGACTACAATGAGCAGTTCTTC. It encodes CASSEGLADYNEQFF.

The chain links TRBV6-5 to TRBJ2-3, with 8 bases fitting TRBD2. The germline gives CDR1 MNHEY, CDR2 SVGAGI. The length of the CDR3 is 15 residues. V shed 6 bases, J shed 4 bases, and the junction held 9 bases outside the gene matches. Written as DNA, the CDR3 is TGTGCCAGCAGAATAGCGGGGAGTTTATCAGATACGCAGTATTTT. This gives the protein CASRIAGSLSDTQYF.

The chain links TRBV27 to TRBJ2-2, with D unresolved. The germline V and J ends were trimmed by 7 bases and 1 base, with 7 bases remaining between them. The CDR3 has 13 residues. Germline CDR1 and CDR2: MNHEY and SMNVEV (reference sequence). The CDR3 protein is CASKRQNTGELFF. The CDR3, as DNA: TGTGCCAGCAAAAGGCAGAACACCGGGGAGCTGTTTTTT.

The chain is built from TRBV11-3 and TRBJ2-3; D not certain. Germline CDR1 and CDR2: SGHNT and YENEEA. V was clipped by 5 bases and J by 0 bases, with 9 bases between them. The length of the CDR3 is 14 residues. Written as DNA, the CDR3 is TGTGCCAGCAGCGCCTACTCTAGCACAGATACGCAGTATTTT. Translated, it gives CASSAYSSTDTQYF.

The V and J genes are TRBV30 and TRBJ1-3; D is uncertain. The V gene lost 0 bases and the J gene lost 8 bases, with 11 bases spanning the gap. CDR1 and CDR2 from the germline V gene are GTSNPN and SVGIG (reference sequence). The CDR3 sequence is 13 residues long. Here the CDR3 reads CAWSVWREDTIYF. The CDR3, as DNA: TGTGCCTGGAGTGTATGGCGGGAGGACACCATATATTTT.

The V and J genes are TRBV14 and TRBJ2-7; TRBD1 matches 11 bases. J lost 0 bases, V lost 1 base, and 11 bases had no gene match. This CDR3 has 19 amino acids. Germline V gene data show CDR1 as SGHDN and CDR2 as FVKESK. CDR3 amino acids: CASSQVGQGADGGSYEQYF. The CDR3 coding sequence is TGTGCCAGCAGCCAAGTTGGACAGGGGGCAGATGGGGGCTCCTACGAGCAGTACTTC. The complete variable domain, with remaining parts taken from reference TRBV14 and TRBJ2-7, reads EAGVTQFPSHSVIEKGQTVTLRCDPISGHDNLYWYRRVMGKEIKFLLHFVKESKQDESGMPNNRFLAERTGGTYSTLKVQPAELEDSGVYFCASSQVGQGADGGSYEQYFGPGTRLTVT.

This clone was seen a single time. V is TRBV7-9 and J is TRBJ1-1, with no clear D. Per germline, CDR1 SEHNR and CDR2 FQNEAQ (reference sequence). Trimming stripped 5 bases from V and 1 base from J, with 8 bases between. The length of the CDR3 is 13 residues. This CDR3 is CASSPASNTEAFF. The DNA for the CDR3 is TGTGCCAGCAGCCCGGCCTCGAACACTGAAGCTTTCTTT.

Comments on this clone: The identical CDR3 is also encoded by other nucleotide sequences in the sample. This rearrangement joins TRBV7-9 to TRBJ2-7; D might be TRBD2 (5 bases). V gave up 1 base and J gave up 4 bases, with 11 bases separating them. CDR1 is SEHNR and CDR2 is FQNEAQ in the germline V gene (reference sequence). The CDR3 is 14 amino acids. The CDR3 here is CASSLGGETYEQYF. CDR3 sequence (DNA): TGTGCCAGCAGCTTAGGGGGAGAAACGTACGAGCAGTACTTC.

The chain uses TRBV5-8 and TRBJ1-6; D remains ambiguous. V dropped 0 bases and J dropped 10 bases, with 8 bases sitting between them. Germline loops: CDR1 SGHTS, CDR2 YDEGEE. The CDR3 has 13 residues. CDR3 in DNA: TGTGCCAGCAGCTTGGTGGGTGGGTCACCCCTCCACTTT. Protein sequence: CASSLVGGSPLHF.

The chain recombines TRBV7-6 with TRBJ2-5, with D possibly TRBD2 on 6 matching bases. The DNA end is more similar to TRBJ2-7, so the J call may be wrong. Germline lookup yields CDR1 SGHVS and CDR2 FNYEAQ. The CDR3 totals 13 residues. The CDR3 DNA follows: TGTGCCAGCAGCCCTACGACTAGCTACGAGCAGTACTTC. The encoded protein is CASSPTTSYEQYF.

The chain joins TRBV4-1 to TRBJ2-5; the match to TRBD1 covers 8 bases. The closer fit of TRBJ2-7 to the DNA end suggests the J call may be wrong. There are 14 residues in the CDR3. Germline lookup yields CDR1 MGHRA and CDR2 YSYEKL. DNA of the CDR3: TGCGCCAGCAGCCAAGTCGGACAGGGCCACGAGCAGTACTTC. It is translated as CASSQVGQGHEQYF.

The V call is TRBV14, the J call TRBJ2-3; D gene ambiguous. Germline values: CDR1 SGHDN, CDR2 FVKESK. The CDR3 has 14 residues. V was shortened by 4 bases and J by 1 base, with 9 bases between the two germline ends. CDR3 protein: CASSPVVGTDTQYF. The CDR3 nucleotides are TGTGCCAGCAGCCCTGTCGTTGGCACAGATACGCAGTATTTT.